This TCR beta chain originates from a study of blood T cell repertoires in COVID-19. Profiling relied on immunoSEQ multiplex PCR, and the TCRdb table lists in-frame clones only, not all of them. This sample has about 130,000 clones, with around 85% found just once. The CDR3 consists of 14 residues. Germline CDR1 and CDR2: SGDLS and YYNGEE. Trimming cost V 3 bases and J 0 bases, with 7 bases left between them. The chain joins TRBV9 to TRBJ2-4; perhaps TRBD1 as D (6 bases). The sequence derives from a man aged 45-65 years who had recovered from COVID-19. The sequenced sample consisted of PBMCs or T cells enriched from blood (not recorded which). CDR3: CASSGGQAKNIQYF. DNA for the CDR3: TGTGCCAGCAGCGGGGGACAAGCCAAAAACATTCAGTACTTC.